The rows below give T cell receptor beta chains drawn from one sample of a study of blood T cell repertoires in COVID-19. Method: immunoSEQ multiplex PCR; TCRdb's copy keeps in-frame clones and lacks some. This table has some 370,000 clones, more than 80% appearing once. Sequencing input: peripheral blood. The receptors derive from a man aged 35 to 55 with acute or convalescent COVID-19. Each CDR3 is given with its conserved first and last residue. D genes are given only for firm matches. For some rows the clone size is stated as once, few or many, or as a class when expanded; others skip it.

d_gene,abundance,v_gene,j_gene,CDR3aa,CDR3nt
TRBD2,.,TRBV29-1,TRBJ2-2,CSVRLAVNTGELFF,TGCAGCGTCAGACTAGCGGTGAACACCGGGGAGCTGTTTTTT
.,.,TRBV5-4,TRBJ2-2,CASRRETGALSGELFF,TGTGCCAGCAGGCGGGAAACAGGGGCGTTATCCGGGGAGCTGTTTTTT
TRBD2,.,TRBV6-5,TRBJ2-5,CASTNGGGSETQYF,TGTGCCAGCACCAACGGGGGGGGTTCGGAGACCCAGTACTTC
TRBD1,once,TRBV28,TRBJ1-1,CASRLQGASPEAFF,TGTGCCAGCAGGCTACAGGGGGCGTCGCCTGAAGCTTTCTTT
.,.,TRBV18,TRBJ2-5,CASSLGSGLAETQYF,TGTGCCAGCTCCCTGGGTAGCGGCCTTGCGGAGACCCAGTACTTC
.,.,TRBV9,TRBJ2-1,CASSVGGLSYNEQFF,TGTGCCAGCAGCGTTGGCGGGCTCTCCTACAATGAGCAGTTCTTC
.,.,TRBV3-1/TRBV3-2,TRBJ1-6,CASSQLGGSRSGSPLHF,TGTGCCAGCAGCCAATTGGGGGGTTCGCGTTCGGGATCACCCCTCCACTTT
TRBD1,.,TRBV28,TRBJ2-1,CASSSPGGDEQFF,TGTGCCAGCAGCTCCCCAGGGGGCGATGAGCAGTTCTTC
.,.,TRBV5-1,TRBJ2-7,CASSFRTGYEQYF,TGCGCCAGCAGCTTCCGCACAGGCTACGAGCAGTACTTC
TRBD1,.,TRBV9,TRBJ1-2,CASSPRPGTVFNYGYTF,TGTGCCAGCAGCCCAAGACCGGGGACAGTTTTTAACTATGGCTACACCTTC
.,.,TRBV28,TRBJ2-7,CARDRSYEQYF,TGTGCCAGAGACAGATCCTACGAGCAGTACTTC
.,.,TRBV7-9,TRBJ2-3,CASGQTFTTDTQYF,TGTGCCAGCGGACAGACTTTCACCACAGATACGCAGTATTTT
TRBD1,.,TRBV5-1,TRBJ1-1,CASSYRTGRNTEAFF,TGCGCCAGCAGCTATCGGACAGGGAGGAACACTGAAGCTTTCTTT
.,.,TRBV28,TRBJ2-5,CASSLWRYQETQYF,TGTGCCAGCAGTTTGTGGCGGTACCAAGAGACCCAGTACTTC
.,.,TRBV10-2,TRBJ2-7,CASSGASAHEQYF,TGCGCCAGCAGTGGGGCTAGCGCCCACGAGCAGTACTTC
.,.,TRBV11-1,TRBJ2-5,CASSLDLIQETQYF,TGTGCCAGCAGCCTAGACTTGATACAAGAGACCCAGTACTTC
.,.,TRBV6-2/TRBV6-3,TRBJ1-5,CASSYSLANQPQHF,TGTGCCAGCAGTTACAGCCTTGCTAATCAGCCCCAGCATTTT
.,.,TRBV9,TRBJ1-6,CASSVGLRDGRVQDSPLHF,TGTGCCAGCAGCGTAGGATTGCGGGACGGCCGAGTGCAGGACTCACCCCTCCACTTT
.,.,TRBV2,TRBJ1-4,CASSGQGGTNEKLFF,TGTGCCAGCAGTGGTCAGGGAGGGACTAATGAAAAACTGTTTTTT
TRBD1,.,TRBV5-8,TRBJ1-2,CASSSAGQAVSGYTF,TGTGCCAGCAGCTCGGCGGGACAGGCGGTGAGCGGCTACACCTTC
TRBD2,.,TRBV5-1,TRBJ2-7,CASSSTSGSYEQYF,TGCGCCAGCAGCAGTACTAGCGGGAGCTACGAGCAGTACTTC
TRBD1,.,TRBV3-1/TRBV3-2,TRBJ1-5,CASSQGGQGRQPQHF,TGTGCCAGCAGCCAAGGGGGACAGGGTCGACAGCCCCAGCATTTT
.,.,TRBV5-1,TRBJ2-7,CASSLGERGEQYF,TGCGCCAGCAGCTTGGGGGAAAGGGGAGAGCAGTACTTC
.,.,TRBV11-2,TRBJ1-2,CASSLPGTRWYTF,TGTGCCAGCAGCTTACCGGGGACAAGGTGGTACACCTTC
TRBD2,once,TRBV28,TRBJ2-7,CASSTTAGTSGEQYF,TGTGCCAGCAGTACGACCGCCGGGACTAGCGGCGAGCAGTACTTC
.,.,TRBV5-4,TRBJ2-5,CASSLAPGEETQYF,TGTGCCAGCAGCTTGGCCCCCGGGGAAGAGACCCAGTACTTC
.,.,TRBV6-2/TRBV6-3,TRBJ2-7,CASSYSSDSLTYEQYF,TGTGCCAGCAGTTACTCATCGGACAGCCTAACCTACGAGCAGTACTTC
.,.,TRBV5-3,TRBJ1-1,CARSPPTDENTEAFF,TGTGCCAGAAGCCCCCCGACAGATGAGAACACTGAAGCTTTCTTT
.,.,TRBV18,TRBJ2-3,CASSPLTASTDTQYF,TGTGCCAGCTCACCACTTACAGCTAGCACAGATACGCAGTATTTT
TRBD1,few,TRBV7-2,TRBJ1-4,CASRATGNNEKLFF,TGTGCCAGCAGGGCGACAGGGAATAATGAAAAACTGTTTTTT
TRBD1,once,TRBV7-9,TRBJ2-2,CASSPPRPGGTGELFF,TGTGCCAGCAGCCCCCCGCGACCAGGGGGCACCGGGGAGCTGTTTTTT
.,.,TRBV5-4,TRBJ2-7,CASSFKDFTWGEQYF,TGTGCCAGCAGCTTTAAGGACTTTACCTGGGGCGAGCAGTACTTC
TRBD2,.,TRBV28,TRBJ2-2,CASLDSPFSGRKYGELFF,TGTGCCAGCCTGGACAGTCCTTTTAGCGGGAGAAAATACGGGGAGCTGTTTTTT
TRBD2,.,TRBV3-1/TRBV3-2,TRBJ2-3,CASSQVAGAPDTQYF,TGTGCCAGCAGCCAAGTAGCGGGAGCCCCAGATACGCAGTATTTT
.,.,TRBV18,TRBJ2-2,CASSPSIQRILFF,TGTGCCAGCTCACCGAGTATACAGAGAATCCTGTTTTTT
.,.,TRBV4-3,TRBJ1-2,CASSQGSGAYTF,TGCGCCAGCAGCCAAGGATCTGGGGCCTACACCTTC
TRBD2,.,TRBV27,TRBJ2-1,CASSLSLAGVNEQFF,TGTGCCAGCAGTTTATCGCTAGCGGGAGTGAATGAGCAGTTCTTC
.,.,TRBV4-1,TRBJ2-2,CASSRAPSGELFF,TGCGCCAGCAGCCGGGCTCCGAGCGGGGAGCTGTTTTTT
TRBD1,.,TRBV7-6,TRBJ1-4,CASSLPGTGGDQTNEKLFF,TGTGCCAGCAGCTTGCCCGGGACAGGGGGCGACCAAACTAATGAAAAACTGTTTTTT
.,.,TRBV23-1,TRBJ2-1,CASSQFTTEYNEQFF,TGCGCCAGCAGTCAATTTACGACAGAATACAATGAGCAGTTCTTC
TRBD1,.,TRBV6-2/TRBV6-3,TRBJ1-1,CASSLQGRDTEAFF,TGTGCCAGCAGTCTACAGGGGCGTGACACTGAAGCTTTCTTT
TRBD1,.,TRBV9,TRBJ2-5,CASSATGVGETQYF,TGTGCCAGCAGCGCTACAGGGGTCGGAGAGACCCAGTACTTC
.,.,TRBV5-1,TRBJ1-2,CASSLYNGYGYTF,TGCGCCAGCAGCTTGTACAATGGCTATGGCTACACCTTC
TRBD2,.,TRBV9,TRBJ2-1,CASSASLAGGYNEQFF,TGTGCCAGCAGCGCCAGCTTAGCGGGGGGGTACAATGAGCAGTTCTTC
TRBD1,.,TRBV4-3,TRBJ1-2,CASSQDRGRDGYTF,TGCGCCAGCAGCCAAGACAGGGGGCGCGACGGCTACACCTTC
.,.,TRBV21-1,TRBJ1-5,CASSSRRQDSNQPQHF,TGTGCCAGCAGCAGCCGACGACAAGATAGCAATCAGCCCCAGCATTTT
.,.,TRBV12-3/TRBV12-4,TRBJ2-2,CASNHVGTGELFF,TGTGCCAGCAACCACGTCGGGACCGGGGAGCTGTTTTTT
TRBD2,.,TRBV4-1,TRBJ2-7,CASSPLGSPGTSGRSPYEQYF,TGCGCCAGCAGCCCCCTGGGTAGTCCCGGGACTAGCGGGAGGAGTCCCTACGAGCAGTACTTC